This TCR beta chain emerged from a study of CD8 T cells in ankylosing spondylitis. Trimming cost V 6 bases and J 2 bases; bases outside gene matches: 4. The CDR3 runs to 13 residues. Each CDR3 protein gets one entry after TCRdb re-called the 5' RACE reads with MiXCR. There are fewer than 750,000 distinct CDR3 sequences in the sample; roughly 20% occur only once, and under 20% lies in the top ten. This clonotype has only one observation. As yet, its antigen is unknown. General study results and limits: A TCR beta motif of fewer than ten highly homologous variants seemed to mark ankylosing spondylitis blood. Earlier studies detected some motif variants in reactive arthritis synovial fluid and blood. Disease-linked clones, CD8+, were relatively rare in peripheral blood. Clones tied to disease were said to be significantly enriched in matched ankylosing spondylitis synovial fluid.

Sequenced material: blood, either unsorted or a sorted T cell fraction (not recorded which). This rearrangement joins TRBV12-3 or TRBV12-4 to TRBJ2-7, with TRBD1 matching over 7 bases. The receptor was isolated from a male donor with ankylosing spondylitis. This CDR3 reads CASRSTGPYEQYF. The CDR3 DNA follows: TGTGCCAGCAGGTCGACAGGGCCCTACGAGCAGTACTTC.